The sequence of this TCR beta chain was determined in a study of tumor-infiltrating lymphocytes in primary liver carcinoma. This clonotype was detected a few times. From 450 to 600 ng total RNA, TCR beta cDNA was generated with a primer in the constant region. Nested multiplex PCR, run for three rounds with slightly modified ARM-PCR, yielded TCR beta libraries. With TRBV1-TRBV30 forward primers and a C-beta reverse primer, the first two PCR rounds were run for roughly 10 cycles each. TCRdb used MiXCR to reprocess the multiplex PCR reads, holding one entry per CDR3 protein. Of some 200,000 distinct CDR3 sequences detected, almost 65% appear once; the ten largest clones hold around 7.1%. This CDR3 is built from 15 residues. Germline V gives CDR1 MDHEN, CDR2 SYDVKM. After removal of 5 bases from V and 4 bases from J, the junction contained 9 bases not matched to a gene. It was unsorted whole blood that yielded blood RNA, and germline DNA was also extracted.

V gene TRBV28 combines with J gene TRBJ2-7; TRBD1 matches at 9 bases. Sequenced: peripheral blood. The receptor was isolated from a woman in her fifties or sixties with primary liver carcinoma and hepatitis B virus infection. The CDR3, as DNA: TGTGCCAGCAGTCCCCACGGGACAGGGAGGTACGAGCAGTACTTC. Translating gives CASSPHGTGRYEQYF.